A single sample gave rise to the 15 T cell receptor beta chains below, sequenced in a study of tumor-infiltrating lymphocytes in primary liver carcinoma. Starting from approximately 470 ng of total RNA, TCR beta cDNA was produced with a primer in the constant region. Libraries of TCR beta came from three nested multiplex PCR rounds with slightly modified ARM-PCR. Each of the first two PCR rounds ran approximately 11 cycles with TRBV1-TRBV30 forward and C-beta reverse primers. TCRdb recomputed calls from the multiplex PCR reads with MiXCR, one row per CDR3 protein. Among about 210,000 distinct CDR3 sequences, around four fifths were seen once, and the ten largest hold roughly 18%. Starting material for RNA and DNA co-extraction consisted of roughly 19-31 mg of unsorted bulk tissue. Sequenced sample: tumor tissue from primary liver carcinoma. The receptors originated from a man in his forties with primary liver carcinoma and hepatitis B virus infection.

The J gene is TRBJ2-7, the V gene TRBV19, with D tentatively TRBD1 (5 bases). Trimming cost V 7 bases and J 2 bases, with 15 bases left between them. Per the germline V gene, CDR1 is LNHDA and CDR2 is SQIVND (reference sequence). The CDR3 runs 14 residues. CDR3 sequence reads: CASTLGTGPYEQYF. The CDR3 nucleotides are TGTGCCAGTACCCTAGGAACAGGACCCTACGAGCAGTACTTC.

The rearrangement links TRBV5-6 to TRBJ1-1; D remains unclear. Germline V gene sequence: CDR1 SGHDT, CDR2 YYEEEE. CDR3 length equals 16 residues. The V gene lost 6 bases and the J gene lost 0 bases, with 18 bases spanning the gap. The CDR3 DNA is TGTGCCAGCAACTTAGCTCCTAGGACGGTGAACACTGAAGCTTTCTTT. Translated: CASNLAPRTVNTEAFF.

V and J are TRBV11-3 and TRBJ2-2, with 8 bases that match TRBD1. Germline loops: CDR1 SGHNT, CDR2 YENEEA. The trim removed 7 bases at V and 4 bases at J, leaving 8 bases unmatched. The length of the CDR3 is 15 residues. The CDR3 coding sequence is TGTGCCAGCAACACCAGGACAGGGAGCACCGGGGAGCTGTTTTTT. Its protein is CASNTRTGSTGELFF. The full variable domain, with the rest looked up from reference TRBV11-3 and TRBJ2-2, is EAGVVQSPRYKIIEKKQPVAFWCNPISGHNTLYWYLQNLGQGPELLIRYENEEAVDDSQLPKDRFSAERLKGVDSTLKIQPAELGDSAVYLCASNTRTGSTGELFFGEGSRLTVL.

Regarding this clonotype: A much larger clone sits a single nucleotide away, making a read error possible. The chain couples TRBV7-9 to TRBJ2-2, with 14 bases that match TRBD2. The germline CDR1 and CDR2 sequences are SEHNR and FQNEAQ (reference sequence). This CDR3 comprises 16 residues. With 5 bases clipped from V and 5 bases from J, the junction kept 4 bases outside the gene matches. In DNA, the CDR3 is TGTGCCAGCAGCAATAGGACTAGCGGGAGGACCGGGGAGCTGTTTTTT. Amino acids: CASSNRTSGRTGELFF.

In the case of this clonotype: At one of its ends the junction is not consistent with the germline gene, which may arise from a read error. The chain is built from TRBV6-5 and TRBJ1-4; a possible D gene is TRBD1 (5 bases). From germline, CDR1 is MNHEY and CDR2 SVGAGI. This CDR3 is built from 15 residues. The CDR3 nucleotides are TGTGCCAATAGTCCACTCTTGGGGGATTCTGGAAAACTGTTCTTT. As protein: CANSPLLGDSGKLFF.

Note on this clonotype: The final CDR3 position lacks the conserved phenylalanine or tryptophan, pointing to a likely read error. The V and J genes are TRBV15 and TRBJ2-1, with unresolved D. From germline, CDR1 is LNHNV and CDR2 YYDKDF (reference sequence). Deletions cut 0 bases from V and 7 bases from J, with 10 bases between. The CDR3 totals 14 residues. The CDR3 region has the DNA TGTGCCACCAGCAGAGACGGCGGCATGAATGAGCAGTTCTTA. Its translation: CATSRDGGMNEQFL.

This clonotype was seen a handful of times. A much larger clone is a single base away; this may be a read error. V usage is TRBV30 and J usage is TRBJ2-7; maybe TRBD1 (5 bases). The germline V gene encodes CDR1 GTSNPN and CDR2 SVGIG (reference sequence). The length of the CDR3 is 14 residues. Written as DNA, the CDR3 is TGTGTCTGGACCAAGAGGACAAGGACCTACGAGCAGTACTTC. Its translation: CVWTKRTRTYEQYF.

V gene TRBV11-2 combines with J gene TRBJ2-2; perhaps TRBD1 as D (6 bases). The CDR3 sequence is 17 residues long. Looked up from germline, CDR1 is SGHAT and CDR2 is FQNNGV. V lost 0 bases and J lost 14, with 25 bases in between. CDR3 residues: CASSLDDRGRDTGVLFF. DNA for the CDR3: TGTGCCAGCAGCTTAGATGATCGGGGTAGGGACACCGGGGTACTGTTTTTT.

A remark on this clonotype: Compared with germline, one end of the junction differs, possibly owing to a read error. The chain links TRBV5-6 to TRBJ1-3; perhaps TRBD1 as D (5 bases). Per the germline V gene, CDR1 is SGHDT and CDR2 is YYEEEE. The CDR3 totals 14 residues. The CDR3: CASSPDNSGNSIYF. As DNA, the CDR3 is TGTGCCAGCAGCCCGGACAACTCTGGAAACAGCATATATTTT.

Comments on this clonotype: The conserved phenylalanine or tryptophan normally closing the CDR3 is absent here, so this likely arose from a read error. The chain couples TRBV4-2 to TRBJ2-2; 8 nucleotides agree with TRBD1. CDR1 is LGHNA, CDR2 YNFKEQ, per germline. The CDR3 sequence is 15 residues long. This CDR3 reads CVSSQELQGAGELFC. CDR3 DNA: TGTGTCAGCAGCCAAGAACTACAGGGGGCCGGGGAGCTGTTTTGT.

The CDR3 is CASRFAGSWTDTQYF. DNA of the CDR3: TGCGCCAGCAGATTCGCCGGGAGCTGGACAGATACGCAGTATTTT. The V gene is TRBV5-1, the J gene TRBJ2-3; tentative D call: TRBD2 (6 bases). The CDR3 extends over 15 amino acids. Per the germline V gene, CDR1 is SGHRS and CDR2 is YFSETQ. The V gene lost 5 bases and the J gene lost 3 bases, with 16 bases spanning the gap.

This clonotype was counted between two and nine times. The V and J genes are TRBV28 and TRBJ2-7; possibly TRBD1 or TRBD2 for D (6 bases each). Per germline, CDR1 MDHEN and CDR2 SYDVKM. There are 12 residues in the CDR3. Trimming stripped 6 bases from V and 9 bases from J, with 15 bases between. DNA of the CDR3: TGTGCCAGCAGCCCCCCGAAGGGGGGGCAGTACTTC. Its protein is CASSPPKGGQYF.

Worth noting for this clonotype: Relative to the germline gene, one junction end is altered; a read error may explain this. As DNA, the CDR3 is TGCGCTAGCAATCCCATAGAGGGGAACAATCAGCCCCAGCATTTT. Its protein is CASNPIEGNNQPQHF. V usage is TRBV4-1 and J usage is TRBJ1-5; D may be TRBD1 (5 bases). Germline CDR1 reads MGHRA; CDR2 reads YSYEKL. The CDR3 spans 15 residues.

For this clonotype: Sequence at one end of the junction differs from germline and may be a read error. J is TRBJ2-1 and V is TRBV4-2, with D maybe TRBD2 (6 bases). Germline CDR1 and CDR2: LGHNA and YNFKEQ. This CDR3 has 18 amino acids. CDR3 nucleotides: TGTACCAGCAGCCAAGCGACTAGAGGGCTCAGCTCCTACAATGAGCAGTTCTTC. Translated, it gives CTSSQATRGLSSYNEQFF.

In the case of this clonotype: The junction departs from germline at one end; a sequencing error may be responsible. V usage is TRBV6-1 and J usage is TRBJ1-5; D unclear. The germline V gene encodes CDR1 MNHNS and CDR2 SASEGT. This CDR3 is 14 amino acids long. The CDR3 reads CAISERGRDQPQRF. The CDR3 DNA follows: TGTGCCATCAGTGAACGGGGAAGGGATCAGCCCCAGCGTTTC.